These 3 T cell receptor beta chains originate from one sample sequenced in a study of T cells and copy number aberrations in small-cell lung cancer. Some clones are missing from TCRdb's copy, which holds only in-frame ones; the method was immunoSEQ multiplex PCR. This table holds about 9,600 clones, about three quarters found once. Sample: normal tissue next to the tumor. The receptor set was obtained from a man in his sixties with small cell lung cancer.

The chain links TRBV6-1 to TRBJ2-3; weak D call: TRBD1 (6 bases). Germline CDR1 and CDR2: MNHNS and SASEGT. This CDR3 comprises 13 residues. CDR3 nucleotides: TGTGTCTGCGAGGGGGAAGGGATAGATACGCAGTATTTT. Its translation: CVCEGEGIDTQYF.

The chain joins TRBV19 to TRBJ2-3; 9 nucleotides agree with TRBD2. Germline V gene lookup returns CDR1 LNHDA and CDR2 SQIVND (reference sequence). V was pared by 6 bases and J by 2 bases, with 6 bases of the junction left unmatched. This CDR3 spans 15 amino acids. Written as DNA, the CDR3 is TGTGCCAGTAGCTTGCAGCGGGAGGCCACAGATACGCAGTATTTT. Its protein is CASSLQREATDTQYF.

The gene calls are TRBV7-2 and TRBJ2-7; D gene ambiguous. Trimming took 5 bases from V and 0 from J, leaving 17 bases between them. The V gene's germline CDR1 is SGHTA and CDR2 FQGNSA. CDR3 length: 16 residues. For the CDR3, the DNA is TGTGCCAGCAGCCCCGAGGTCAGCTTCTCCTCCTACGAGCAGTACTTC. Its protein is CASSPEVSFSSYEQYF.